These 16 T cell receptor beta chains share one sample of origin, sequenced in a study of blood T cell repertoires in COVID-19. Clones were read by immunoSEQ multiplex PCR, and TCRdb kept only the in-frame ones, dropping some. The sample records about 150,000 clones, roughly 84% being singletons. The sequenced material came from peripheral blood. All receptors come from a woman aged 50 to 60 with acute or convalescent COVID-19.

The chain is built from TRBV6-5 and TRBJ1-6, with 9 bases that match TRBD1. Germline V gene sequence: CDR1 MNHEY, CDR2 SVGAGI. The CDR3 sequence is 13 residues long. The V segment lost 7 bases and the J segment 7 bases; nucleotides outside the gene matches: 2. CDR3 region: CASIGTGNSPLHF. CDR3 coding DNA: TGTGCCAGCATCGGGACAGGGAATTCACCCCTCCACTTT.

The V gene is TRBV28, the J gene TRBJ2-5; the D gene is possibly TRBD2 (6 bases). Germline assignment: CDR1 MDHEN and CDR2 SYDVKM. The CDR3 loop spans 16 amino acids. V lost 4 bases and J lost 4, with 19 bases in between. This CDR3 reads CASSSPDPGRGETQYF. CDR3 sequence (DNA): TGTGCCAGCAGTTCCCCGGATCCCGGGAGAGGAGAGACCCAGTACTTC.

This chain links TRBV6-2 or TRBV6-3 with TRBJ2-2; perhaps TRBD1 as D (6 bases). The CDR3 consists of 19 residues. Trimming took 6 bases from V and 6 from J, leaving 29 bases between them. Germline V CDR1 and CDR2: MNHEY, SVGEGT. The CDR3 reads CASSLTVGGRGRISGELFF. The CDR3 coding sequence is TGTGCCAGCAGCTTGACCGTCGGAGGCAGGGGAAGGATTTCCGGGGAGCTGTTTTTT.

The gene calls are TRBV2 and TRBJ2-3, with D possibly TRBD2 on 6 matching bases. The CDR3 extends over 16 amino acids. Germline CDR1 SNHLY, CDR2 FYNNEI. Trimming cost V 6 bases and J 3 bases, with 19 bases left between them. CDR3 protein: CASRDLHGGKTDTQYF. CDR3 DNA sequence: TGTGCCAGCAGGGACCTTCACGGGGGTAAAACAGATACGCAGTATTTT.

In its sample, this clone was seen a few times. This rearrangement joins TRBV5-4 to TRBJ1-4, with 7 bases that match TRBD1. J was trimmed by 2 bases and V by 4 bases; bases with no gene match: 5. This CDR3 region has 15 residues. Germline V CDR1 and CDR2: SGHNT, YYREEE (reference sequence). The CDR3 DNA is TGTGCCAGCAGCCTAGAGACAGGGACTAATGAAAAACTGTTTTTT. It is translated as CASSLETGTNEKLFF.

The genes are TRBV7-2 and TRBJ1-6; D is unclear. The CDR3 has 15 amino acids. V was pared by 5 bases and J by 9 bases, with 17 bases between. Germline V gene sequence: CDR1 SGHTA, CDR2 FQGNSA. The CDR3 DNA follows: TGTGCCAGCAGCCCTCAAAGCGGCACATCTTCACCCCTCCACTTT. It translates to CASSPQSGTSSPLHF. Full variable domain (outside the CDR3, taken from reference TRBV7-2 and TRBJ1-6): GAGVSQSPSNKVTEKGKDVELRCDPISGHTALYWYRQSLGQGLEFLIYFQGNSAPDKSGLPSDRFSAERTGGSVSTLTIQRTQQEDSAVYLCASSPQSGTSSPLHFGNGTRLTVT.

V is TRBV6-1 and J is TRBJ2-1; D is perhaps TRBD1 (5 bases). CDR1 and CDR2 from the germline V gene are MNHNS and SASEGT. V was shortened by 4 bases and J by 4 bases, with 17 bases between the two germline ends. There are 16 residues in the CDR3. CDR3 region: CASSVFRGPDYNEQFF. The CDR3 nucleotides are TGTGCCAGCAGTGTTTTTAGGGGTCCCGATTACAATGAGCAGTTCTTC.

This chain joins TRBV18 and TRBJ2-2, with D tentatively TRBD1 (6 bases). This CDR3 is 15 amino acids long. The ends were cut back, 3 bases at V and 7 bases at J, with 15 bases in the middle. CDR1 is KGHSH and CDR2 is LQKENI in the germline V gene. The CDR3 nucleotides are TGTGCCAGCTCACCCCAGCAGGGGCCTGGCGGGGAGCTGTTTTTT. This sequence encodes CASSPQQGPGGELFF. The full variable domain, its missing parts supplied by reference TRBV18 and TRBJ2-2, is NAGVMQNPRHLVRRRGQEARLRCSPMKGHSHVYWYRQLPEEGLKFMVYLQKENIIDESGMPKERFSAEFPKEGPSILRIQQVVRGDSAAYFCASSPQQGPGGELFFGEGSRLTVL.

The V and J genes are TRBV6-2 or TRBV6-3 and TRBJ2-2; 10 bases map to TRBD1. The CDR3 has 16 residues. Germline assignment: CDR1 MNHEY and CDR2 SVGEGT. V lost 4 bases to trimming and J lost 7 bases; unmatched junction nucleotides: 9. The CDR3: CASSFHRQGAVGELFF. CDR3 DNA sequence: TGTGCCAGCAGTTTCCACCGACAGGGGGCAGTCGGGGAGCTGTTTTTT.

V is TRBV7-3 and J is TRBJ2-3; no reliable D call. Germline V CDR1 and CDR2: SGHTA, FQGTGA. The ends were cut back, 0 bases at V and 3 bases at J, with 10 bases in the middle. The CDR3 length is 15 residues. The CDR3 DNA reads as TGTGCCAGCAGCTTAACGCCGGAGAGGACAGATACGCAGTATTTT. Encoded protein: CASSLTPERTDTQYF.

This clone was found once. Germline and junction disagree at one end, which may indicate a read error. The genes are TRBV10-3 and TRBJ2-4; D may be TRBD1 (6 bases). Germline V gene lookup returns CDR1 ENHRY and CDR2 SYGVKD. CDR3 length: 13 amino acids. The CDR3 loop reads CAISERTTGPSDF. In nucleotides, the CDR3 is TGTGCCATCAGTGAACGTACGACAGGCCCCTCGGACTTC.

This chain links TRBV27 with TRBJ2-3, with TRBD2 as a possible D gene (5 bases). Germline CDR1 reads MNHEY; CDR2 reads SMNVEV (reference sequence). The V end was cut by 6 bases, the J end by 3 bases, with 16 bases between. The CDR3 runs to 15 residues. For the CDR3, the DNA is TGTGCCAGCAGCCCGGGGTGGGGTCGGACAGATACGCAGTATTTT. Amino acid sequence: CASSPGWGRTDTQYF.

CDR3 residues: CASSSTGQDNEKLFF. The CDR3 DNA follows: TGTGCCAGCAGCTCGACAGGGCAGGATAATGAAAAACTGTTTTTT. V usage is TRBV7-8 and J usage is TRBJ1-4; 7 bases are a match to TRBD1. In germline, CDR1 is SGHVS, CDR2 FQNEAQ. The trim removed 4 bases at V and 4 bases at J, leaving 6 bases unmatched. The CDR3 runs to 15 residues.

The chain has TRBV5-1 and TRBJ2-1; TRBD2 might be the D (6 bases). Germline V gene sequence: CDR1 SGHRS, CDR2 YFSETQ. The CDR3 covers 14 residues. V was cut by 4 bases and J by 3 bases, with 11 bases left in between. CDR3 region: CASSGGTGYNEQFF. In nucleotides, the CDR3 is TGCGCCAGCAGCGGGGGGACTGGCTACAATGAGCAGTTCTTC.

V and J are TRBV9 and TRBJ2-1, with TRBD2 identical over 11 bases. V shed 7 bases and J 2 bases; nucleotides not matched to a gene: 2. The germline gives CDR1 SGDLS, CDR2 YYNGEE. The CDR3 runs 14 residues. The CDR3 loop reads CASGLAGAYNEQFF. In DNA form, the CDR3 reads TGTGCCAGCGGACTAGCGGGCGCCTACAATGAGCAGTTCTTC.

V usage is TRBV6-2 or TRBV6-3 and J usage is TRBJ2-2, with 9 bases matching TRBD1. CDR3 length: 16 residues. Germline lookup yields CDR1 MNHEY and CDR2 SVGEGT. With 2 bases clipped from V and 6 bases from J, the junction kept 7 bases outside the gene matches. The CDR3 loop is CASSYPQGASPGELFF. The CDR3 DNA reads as TGTGCCAGCAGTTACCCACAGGGGGCGAGTCCCGGGGAGCTGTTTTTT.